What follows are 27 T cell receptor beta chains derived from one specimen sequenced in a study of cytomegalovirus exposure and HLA in healthy donors. The PCR contained 60 Vbeta and 13 Jbeta primers. Here immunoSEQ multiplex PCR was the method, and the copy in TCRdb shows in-frame clones only, minus some. The data contain fewer than 150,000 clones, under 70% of them singletons. Sequencing used PBMCs. Receptors originate from a man between 18 and 29 years old in good health and CMV-seropositive.

V and J are TRBV29-1 and TRBJ2-5; TRBD1 matches 9 bases. The V gene end was trimmed by 2 bases and the J gene end by 4 bases; junction bases not matched to a gene: 2. The CDR3 extends over 13 amino acids. Germline V gene lookup returns CDR1 SQVTM and CDR2 ANQGSEA. Here the CDR3 DNA reads TGCAGCGTTGAAAAGGACAGGGGAGAGACCCAGTACTTC. Translated, it gives CSVEKDRGETQYF.

By share of the sample, this clone is medium-sized. The chain employs TRBV5-4 and TRBJ2-7; 8 bases agree with TRBD1. V lost 7 bases to trimming and J lost 1 base; unmatched junction nucleotides: 10. This CDR3 spans 15 amino acids. Looked up from germline, CDR1 is SGHNT and CDR2 is YYREEE (reference sequence). DNA for the CDR3: TGTGCCAGCCGTCCCCCCCGGGACAGGTCCTACGAGCAGTACTTC. Translated, it gives CASRPPRDRSYEQYF.

This clone was counted a few times. The chain carries TRBV7-9 and TRBJ1-1; no clear D gene. This CDR3 spans 13 amino acids. V was trimmed by 3 bases and J by 0 bases, leaving 5 bases between them. The germline V gene encodes CDR1 SEHNR and CDR2 FQNEAQ (reference sequence). The CDR3 region has the DNA TGTGCCAGCAGCTTCTCCCTGAACACTGAAGCTTTCTTT. It is translated as CASSFSLNTEAFF.

The chain recombines TRBV4-1 with TRBJ2-3; D not certain. The CDR3 runs to 19 residues. Per germline, CDR1 MGHRA and CDR2 YSYEKL. Trimming removed 2 bases at V and 1 base at J, with 22 bases between. The CDR3 DNA reads TGCGCCAGCAGCCAACTACCCCCCCTAGACGATGTCGGCACAGATACGCAGTATTTT. This translates into CASSQLPPLDDVGTDTQYF.

V and J are TRBV10-1 and TRBJ2-1, with a weak D call TRBD2 (6 bases). CDR1 WNHNN and CDR2 SYGVQD come from the germline V gene (reference sequence). This CDR3 has 12 amino acids. V shed 5 bases and J shed 6 bases, with 8 bases lying between them. CDR3 in amino acids: CASSPTSNEQFF. The CDR3 DNA sequence: TGCGCCAGCAGTCCGACTAGCAATGAGCAGTTCTTC.

This clone was counted a few times. CDR3 DNA: TGTGCCAGCCGCGCCTCCGGTAGCGGGGACACCGGGGAGCTGTTTTTT. Its translation is CASRASGSGDTGELFF. The rearrangement links TRBV27 to TRBJ2-2, with 8 bases that match TRBD2. Germline V gives CDR1 MNHEY, CDR2 SMNVEV (reference sequence). The V gene end was trimmed by 8 bases and the J gene end by 3 bases; junction bases not matched to a gene: 11. This CDR3 has 16 amino acids.

This clone was detected only once. The rearrangement joins TRBV5-1 to TRBJ2-1; 14 nucleotides agree with TRBD2. The germline CDR1 and CDR2 sequences are SGHRS and YFSETQ. This CDR3 has 16 residues. With V trimmed by 4 bases and J by 8 bases, 8 bases remained unmatched. The DNA of the CDR3 is TGCGCCAGCAGCCCAATTGGGACTAGCGGGGGCCATGAGCAGTTCTTC. It codes for CASSPIGTSGGHEQFF.

Comment on this clone: The junction differs from germline at one of its ends, possibly a read error. Other DNA sequences of this sample code for an identical CDR3. The chain is built from TRBV6-5 and TRBJ1-1, with D perhaps matching TRBD1 (5 bases). Per germline, CDR1 MNHEY and CDR2 SVGAGI. The CDR3 spans 13 residues. CDR3 sequence (DNA): TGTGCTAGCAGTCAAACCAGGGTTTGGGGAGCTTTCTTT. Translation gives CASSQTRVWGAFF.

In its sample, this clone was seen once. The chain joins TRBV19 to TRBJ2-1; 10 nucleotides agree with TRBD2. Germline trimming cut 9 bases from V and 0 bases from J; bases unmatched to any gene: 5. Germline V gene sequence: CDR1 LNHDA, CDR2 SQIVND (reference sequence). The CDR3 runs 15 residues. CDR3 residues: CASSGTSASYNEQFF. In DNA form, the CDR3 reads TGTGCCAGCTCCGGGACTAGCGCCTCCTACAATGAGCAGTTCTTC.

The chain combines TRBV6-6 with TRBJ2-3, with TRBD2 identical over 7 bases. There are 16 residues in the CDR3. Germline assignment: CDR1 MNHNY and CDR2 SVGAGI (reference sequence). Unmatched junction bases numbered 9, after V lost 6 bases and J lost 0 bases. DNA for the CDR3: TGTGCCAGCAGCCAACTAGCGCCAGGAAGCACAGATACGCAGTATTTT. It codes for CASSQLAPGSTDTQYF.

The V and J genes are TRBV25-1 and TRBJ1-2; 11 nucleotides line up with TRBD1. This CDR3 spans 16 amino acids. J lost 3 bases, V lost 2 bases, and 5 bases had no gene match. Per germline, CDR1 MGHDK and CDR2 SYGVNS. The CDR3 region is CASSEAGTGGDYGYTF. For the CDR3, the DNA is TGTGCCAGCAGTGAAGCCGGGACAGGGGGGGACTATGGCTACACCTTC.

The chain has TRBV6-1 and TRBJ2-7; no firm D call. V lost 2 bases, J lost 2 bases, and 13 bases lay in between. The CDR3 is made up of 15 amino acids. Germline V lookup: CDR1 MNHNS, CDR2 SASEGT. CDR3 sequence: CASSEKPVDPYEQYF. The CDR3 DNA reads as TGTGCCAGCAGTGAAAAACCCGTAGATCCCTACGAGCAGTACTTC.

The chain uses TRBV11-3 and TRBJ1-4; maybe TRBD1 (5 bases). The CDR3 has 16 residues. The V and J ends lost 0 bases and 3 bases respectively, with 11 bases between them. Germline loops: CDR1 SGHNT, CDR2 YENEEA. The CDR3 sequence: CASSLDGGKANEKLFF. Written as DNA, the CDR3 is TGTGCCAGCAGCTTAGATGGGGGGAAAGCTAATGAAAAACTGTTTTTT.

The chain has TRBV10-3 and TRBJ1-5; D gene ambiguous. Germline CDR1 reads ENHRY; CDR2 reads SYGVKD. The CDR3 is made up of 13 amino acids. Trimming left V 0 bases short and J 4 bases short, with 4 bases between. CDR3 DNA sequence: TGTGCCATCAGTGAGTCGGAGAATCAGCCCCAGCATTTT. Its protein product is CAISESENQPQHF.

The chain links TRBV7-9 to TRBJ1-3, with TRBD1 as a possible D gene (6 bases). The CDR3 runs 17 residues. From germline, CDR1 is SEHNR and CDR2 FQNEAQ (reference sequence). Trimming took 8 bases from V and 0 from J, leaving 20 bases between them. In DNA form, the CDR3 reads TGTGCCAGCCGGGGTACCGGGACAAAGAGCTCTGGAAACACCATATATTTT. Its protein is CASRGTGTKSSGNTIYF.

J is TRBJ1-2 and V is TRBV7-9; perhaps TRBD1 as D (5 bases). The CDR3 has 14 amino acids. Between the trimmed V and J ends, which lost 4 bases and 8 bases, there was a span of 17 bases. Looked up from germline, CDR1 is SEHNR and CDR2 is FQNEAQ (reference sequence). The CDR3 loop is CASSSQGTSPGYTF. The CDR3 coding sequence is TGTGCCAGCAGCTCGCAGGGCACCTCGCCGGGCTACACCTTC.

This clone was detected a few times. The rearrangement joins TRBV7-9 to TRBJ2-7; 10 positions agree with TRBD2. V lost 4 bases to trimming and J lost 4 bases; unmatched junction nucleotides: 7. The CDR3 is made up of 15 amino acids. CDR1 SEHNR and CDR2 FQNEAQ come from the germline V gene (reference sequence). The CDR3 DNA reads as TGTGCCAGCAGCTACAGCGGGGGGGCCTGGTACGAGCAGTACTTC. Encoded protein: CASSYSGGAWYEQYF.

The rearrangement uses TRBV6-1 and TRBJ1-4; tentative D call: TRBD1 (5 bases). Trimming removed 7 bases at V and 5 bases at J, with 14 bases between. The CDR3 extends over 14 amino acids. CDR1 and CDR2 (germline): MNHNS, SASEGT. In DNA, the CDR3 is TGTGCCAGCAAGGAGTGGCCAGGGAATGAAAAACTGTTTTTT. Translated: CASKEWPGNEKLFF.

V is TRBV18 and J is TRBJ2-1; a weak D match, TRBD2 (6 bases). CDR3 length: 12 residues. V was shortened by 3 bases and J by 6 bases, with 6 bases between the two germline ends. CDR1 and CDR2 (germline): KGHSH, LQKENI. The CDR3 loop reads CASSPGGNEQFF. The CDR3 DNA reads TGTGCCAGCTCACCGGGGGGCAATGAGCAGTTCTTC.

This clone was seen only a few times. This chain joins TRBV27 and TRBJ2-7; a weak D match, TRBD2 (7 bases). CDR3 length: 15 amino acids. V was pared by 2 bases and J by 2 bases, with 13 bases between. Looked up from germline, CDR1 is MNHEY and CDR2 is SMNVEV (reference sequence). CDR3 in amino acids: CASSLRGASPYEQYV. The CDR3 DNA is TGTGCCAGCAGTTTACGGGGGGCGTCCCCCTACGAGCAGTACGTC.

A single count supports this clone. The chain joins TRBV28 to TRBJ2-3; D gene ambiguous. The V end was cut by 6 bases, the J end by 0 bases, with 13 bases between. Germline V CDR1 and CDR2: MDHEN, SYDVKM. The CDR3 extends over 15 amino acids. The CDR3 DNA is TGTGCCAGCAGCCATTACGGGTATAGCACAGATACGCAGTATTTT. Amino acid sequence: CASSHYGYSTDTQYF. The entire variable domain, with the rest obtained from reference TRBV28 and TRBJ2-3, is as follows: DVKVTQSSRYLVKRTGEKVFLECVQDMDHENMFWYRQDPGLGLRLIYFSYDVKMKEKGDIPEGYSVSREKKERFSLILESASTNQTSMYLCASSHYGYSTDTQYFGPGTRLTVL.

The chain combines TRBV18 with TRBJ2-7; 7 bases align to TRBD1. In germline, CDR1 is KGHSH, CDR2 LQKENI. CDR3 size: 13 residues. The V and J ends lost 4 bases and 6 bases, in that order; junction bases with no gene match: 6. CDR3 nucleotides: TGTGCCAGCTCACTGACAGGGACCAGCGAGCAGTACTTC. As protein: CASSLTGTSEQYF.

The chain employs TRBV30 and TRBJ1-4; D not certain. This CDR3 comprises 14 residues. The germline CDR1 and CDR2 sequences are GTSNPN and SVGIG (reference sequence). Trimming removed 0 bases from V and 8 bases from J, with 13 bases in between. CDR3 sequence (DNA): TGTGCCTGGAGTGTTTCGGGATTGCGAGAAAAACTGTTTTTT. Translation gives CAWSVSGLREKLFF.

The table lists this clone with a few counts. V and J are TRBV6-1 and TRBJ2-5; 7 bases are a match to TRBD2. The germline CDR1 and CDR2 sequences are MNHNS and SASEGT. Trimming at V came to 5 bases and at J to 2 bases, leaving 8 bases not matched to a gene. CDR3 length: 15 amino acids. The CDR3 nucleotides read TGTGCCAGCAGTTCGTTGGGACTAAGTCAAGAGACCCAGTACTTC. Protein: CASSSLGLSQETQYF.

The chain carries TRBV29-1 and TRBJ2-1; D gene uncertain. Germline CDR1 is SQVTM and CDR2 is ANQGSEA. The CDR3 contains 15 residues. Trimming stripped 5 bases from V and 0 bases from J, with 14 bases between. In nucleotides, the CDR3 is TGCAGCGTTTTTGGCCCTATAGCCTCCTACAATGAGCAGTTCTTC. It yields the protein CSVFGPIASYNEQFF.

The chain joins TRBV4-1 to TRBJ1-6; perhaps TRBD1 as D (5 bases). With 0 bases removed from V and 0 bases from J, the gap between germline ends came to 9 bases. This CDR3 contains 17 residues. Germline V gene data show CDR1 as MGHRA and CDR2 as YSYEKL. CDR3 in DNA: TGCGCCAGCAGCCAAGAAGGGGTTAGCTCCTATAATTCACCCCTCCACTTT. It yields the protein CASSQEGVSSYNSPLHF.

This clone has a single count. CDR3 amino acids: CASSAGGGYGYTF. CDR3 in DNA: TGTGCCAGCAGTGCAGGGGGCGGCTATGGCTACACCTTC. The chain is built from TRBV2 and TRBJ1-2; 8 bases line up with TRBD1. Unmatched junction bases numbered 2, after V lost 4 bases and J lost 4 bases. Germline assignment: CDR1 SNHLY and CDR2 FYNNEI. The length of the CDR3 is 13 residues.